Presented here are 24 T cell receptor beta chains from one specimen sequenced in a study of radiotherapy plus CTLA-4 blockade in lung cancer. Sequencing used immunoSEQ multiplex PCR; TCRdb keeps in-frame clones, though not all of them. The sample has 30,000 to 45,000 clones, just under 75% seen once. Sequenced here: peripheral blood, sampled from a patient treated with radiotherapy plus ipilimumab. These receptors originate from a human donor with non-small cell lung cancer who had stable disease on radiotherapy plus ipilimumab.

The chain carries TRBV4-2 and TRBJ2-7; 9 nucleotides line up with TRBD2. The length of the CDR3 is 16 residues. V was pared by 2 bases and J by 5 bases, with 10 bases of the junction left unmatched. The germline V gene encodes CDR1 LGHNA and CDR2 YNFKEQ. The CDR3 here is CASSQSSSGTSNEQYF. CDR3 DNA sequence: TGTGCCAGCAGCCAATCCAGCTCCGGGACTAGCAACGAGCAGTACTTC.

This chain links TRBV30 with TRBJ2-5; D gene ambiguous. Per germline, CDR1 GTSNPN and CDR2 SVGIG (reference sequence). V was clipped by 8 bases and J by 5 bases, with 12 bases between them. This CDR3 region has 11 residues. In DNA form, the CDR3 reads TGTGCCCACGGAGATAGGGAGACCCAGTACTTC. Its protein is CAHGDRETQYF.

This rearrangement joins TRBV11-2 to TRBJ1-2, with 10 bases matching TRBD1. Germline lookup yields CDR1 SGHAT and CDR2 FQNNGV. After removal of 2 bases from V and 2 bases from J, the junction contained 8 bases not matched to a gene. The CDR3 has 17 residues. The chain's CDR3 is CASSLRGQGRTNYGYTF. In nucleotides, the CDR3 is TGTGCCAGCAGCTTAAGGGGACAGGGGAGGACAAACTATGGCTACACCTTC.

The rearrangement joins TRBV25-1 to TRBJ2-2, with D possibly matching TRBD2 (6 bases). V dropped 2 bases and J dropped 0 bases, with 13 bases sitting between them. This CDR3 is 17 amino acids long. Germline V gene lookup returns CDR1 MGHDK and CDR2 SYGVNS. The CDR3 region has the DNA TGTGCCAGCAGTGAAGGGGGGACTTTCGCGAACACCGGGGAGCTGTTTTTT. Its translation: CASSEGGTFANTGELFF.

About this clone itself: The junction and the germline gene differ at one end; a read error may be behind it. The chain joins TRBV20-1 to TRBJ1-2; 7 bases align to TRBD1. CDR1 and CDR2 (germline): DFQATT, SNEGSKA (reference sequence). The CDR3 has 11 amino acids. This CDR3 reads CAGGRSYGYTF. In DNA form, the CDR3 reads TGTGCAGGGGGTAGGAGCTATGGCTACACCTTC.

This chain links TRBV7-8 with TRBJ1-6; maybe TRBD1 (5 bases). This CDR3 has 13 residues. The ends were cut back, 1 base at V and 7 bases at J, with 5 bases in the middle. The germline gives CDR1 SGHVS, CDR2 FQNEAQ. The CDR3 DNA follows: TGTGCCAGCAGCTTAGGACAGAATTCACCCCTCCACTTT. Protein: CASSLGQNSPLHF. The variable domain in full, with the rest retrieved from reference TRBV7-8 and TRBJ1-6, is GAGVSQSPRYKVAKRGQDVALRCDPISGHVSLFWYQQALGQGPEFLTYFQNEAQLDKSGLPSDRFFAERPEGSVSTLKIQRTQQEDSAVYLCASSLGQNSPLHFGNGTRLTVT.

The chain couples TRBV29-1 to TRBJ1-1, with D tentatively TRBD1 (5 bases). Per the germline V gene, CDR1 is SQVTM and CDR2 is ANQGSEA. Trimming pared 5 bases from V and 4 bases from J, leaving 14 bases between. CDR3 size: 13 residues. CDR3 loop: CSVSRGGITEAFF. In nucleotides, the CDR3 is TGCAGCGTTTCCCGGGGGGGTATCACTGAAGCTTTCTTT.

The genes are TRBV5-1 and TRBJ2-1; 12 bases are a match to TRBD2. The CDR3 runs to 14 residues. Germline assignment: CDR1 SGHRS and CDR2 YFSETQ. The ends lost 6 bases at V and 7 bases at J; junction bases unmatched: 5. The CDR3 is CASMALAGGNEQFF. The CDR3 nucleotides read TGCGCCAGCATGGCGCTAGCGGGGGGGAATGAGCAGTTCTTC.

This chain links TRBV9 with TRBJ2-5; no clear D. The CDR3 runs to 18 residues. Trimming cost V 3 bases and J 4 bases, with 25 bases left between them. Germline CDR1 and CDR2: SGDLS and YYNGEE. CDR3 protein: CASSAPILTLGGVETQYF. The CDR3 nucleotides read TGTGCCAGCAGCGCCCCTATACTAACTTTAGGTGGCGTAGAGACCCAGTACTTC.

This chain connects TRBV5-1 to TRBJ2-5; 8 bases match TRBD1. The CDR3 totals 19 residues. V lost 4 bases to trimming and J lost 0 bases; unmatched junction nucleotides: 17. Per the germline V gene, CDR1 is SGHRS and CDR2 is YFSETQ. CDR3 DNA sequence: TGCGCCAGCAGCAGGGCGGACAGGGCCTTGGGGCTCGACCAAGAGACCCAGTACTTC. Its translation: CASSRADRALGLDQETQYF.

V is TRBV30 and J is TRBJ1-6, with D possibly being TRBD1 (5 bases). The germline V and J ends were trimmed by 2 bases and 8 bases, with 13 bases remaining between them. The CDR3 length is 14 residues. Germline V gives CDR1 GTSNPN, CDR2 SVGIG (reference sequence). As DNA, the CDR3 is TGTGCCTGGAGTACCGGGGGGGGGTATTCACCCCTCCACTTT. This gives the protein CAWSTGGGYSPLHF.

This sequence joins TRBV5-1 and TRBJ1-1, with 7 bases that match TRBD1. Germline trimming cut 4 bases from V and 0 bases from J; bases unmatched to any gene: 9. This CDR3 has 16 amino acids. Germline V lookup: CDR1 SGHRS, CDR2 YFSETQ. In nucleotides, the CDR3 is TGCGCCAGCAGCCAGGGGGACTTTCCTATGAACACTGAAGCTTTCTTT. It specifies CASSQGDFPMNTEAFF.

This sequence joins TRBV27 and TRBJ1-1; 7 bases match TRBD1. Germline V gene data show CDR1 as MNHEY and CDR2 as SMNVEV (reference sequence). After removal of 6 bases from V and 7 bases from J, the junction contained 11 bases not matched to a gene. The CDR3 contains 14 residues. This CDR3 reads CASRKTGMRGEAFF. The CDR3, as DNA: TGTGCCAGCAGGAAGACAGGGATGAGAGGTGAAGCTTTCTTT.

The chain uses TRBV7-6 and TRBJ1-2, with TRBD1 as a possible D gene (6 bases). The V end lost 1 base, the J end lost 7 bases, and 31 bases lay between the germline ends. Germline values: CDR1 SGHVS, CDR2 FNYEAQ. CDR3 size: 20 residues. The CDR3 here is CASSLEKVHSGTPLGSGYTF. The DNA of the CDR3 is TGTGCCAGCAGCTTAGAGAAGGTGCATTCGGGGACACCTTTAGGAAGTGGCTACACCTTC.

As regards this clone: The same CDR3 is also encoded by other DNA sequences in this sample. The V and J genes are TRBV10-3 and TRBJ2-7, with D maybe TRBD1 (6 bases). With 10 bases removed from V and 3 bases from J, the gap between germline ends came to 13 bases. This CDR3 spans 12 amino acids. Germline assignment: CDR1 ENHRY and CDR2 SYGVKD. CDR3 bases: TGTGCCACGCGACAGGCCAGCTACGAGCAGTACTTC. As protein: CATRQASYEQYF.

The chain employs TRBV5-6 and TRBJ1-2; the D is unclear. Germline lookup yields CDR1 SGHDT and CDR2 YYEEEE. Trimming cost V 4 bases and J 4 bases, with 14 bases left between them. The CDR3 is 14 residues long. CDR3 sequence reads: CASSPHLERYGYTF. In nucleotides, the CDR3 is TGTGCCAGCAGCCCCCACCTAGAACGCTATGGCTACACCTTC.

This clone was seen a few times. The V call is TRBV5-4, the J call TRBJ2-7; the match to TRBD2 covers 9 bases. V lost 4 bases to trimming and J lost 9 bases; unmatched junction nucleotides: 14. Per germline, CDR1 SGHNT and CDR2 YYREEE (reference sequence). CDR3 size: 15 residues. CDR3: CASSPPGTSLSGQYF. CDR3 nucleotides: TGTGCCAGCAGCCCCCCCGGGACTAGCCTCTCAGGGCAGTACTTC.

DNA of the CDR3: TGTGCCAGCAGTTCTCCCCGGCGGTTCAATGAGCAGTTCTTC. Encoded protein: CASSSPRRFNEQFF. V gene TRBV27 combines with J gene TRBJ2-1; D uncertain. Germline V lookup: CDR1 MNHEY, CDR2 SMNVEV (reference sequence). CDR3 length equals 14 residues. V lost 4 bases to trimming and J lost 6 bases, with 13 bases between them.

This clone was observed a handful of times. The chain recombines TRBV19 with TRBJ1-1; TRBD1 is a possible D gene (5 bases). The V end lost 4 bases, the J end lost 1 base, and 7 bases lay between the germline ends. The CDR3 consists of 13 residues. Germline V lookup: CDR1 LNHDA, CDR2 SQIVND (reference sequence). The CDR3 sequence is CASSNQGNTEAFF. CDR3 DNA: TGTGCCAGTAGTAACCAGGGGAACACTGAAGCTTTCTTT.

The rearrangement uses TRBV18 and TRBJ1-2; TRBD1 is a possible D gene (6 bases). With 4 bases removed from V and 2 bases from J, the gap between germline ends came to 17 bases. The germline CDR1 and CDR2 sequences are KGHSH and LQKENI. The CDR3 runs 16 residues. CDR3 protein: CASSRGPGADNYGYTF. In DNA form, the CDR3 reads TGTGCCAGCTCACGGGGCCCAGGGGCGGACAACTATGGCTACACCTTC.

This sequence joins TRBV9 and TRBJ1-1, with D perhaps matching TRBD1 (5 bases). Trimming removed 0 bases at V and 1 base at J, with 13 bases between. The CDR3 loop spans 16 amino acids. CDR1 SGDLS and CDR2 YYNGEE come from the germline V gene. The chain's CDR3 is CASSVGGNQGNTEAFF. DNA for the CDR3: TGTGCCAGCAGCGTAGGGGGCAACCAGGGGAACACTGAAGCTTTCTTT.

This clone was detected once. The CDR3 region has the DNA TGTGCCAGCAGCTTATTTGCTAGCGCACAAGAGACCCAGTACTTC. Protein: CASSLFASAQETQYF. The V gene is TRBV11-2, the J gene TRBJ2-5, with D possibly TRBD2 on 6 matching bases. The CDR3 is 15 residues long. V lost 2 bases and J 2 bases, leaving 12 bases between the germline ends. CDR1 SGHAT and CDR2 FQNNGV come from the germline V gene. The whole variable domain, filled in from reference TRBV11-2 and TRBJ2-5, reads EAGVAQSPRYKIIEKRQSVAFWCNPISGHATLYWYQQILGQGPKLLIQFQNNGVVDDSQLPKDRFSAERLKGVDSTLKIQPAKLEDSAVYLCASSLFASAQETQYFGPGTRLLVL.

The chain recombines TRBV5-4 with TRBJ1-1; D might be TRBD1 (5 bases). Trimming removed 2 bases at V and 1 base at J, with 9 bases between. The CDR3 is 14 residues long. The V gene's germline CDR1 is SGHNT and CDR2 YYREEE (reference sequence). The CDR3 spells CASSLGQWNTEAFF. CDR3 nucleotides: TGTGCCAGCAGCTTAGGACAATGGAACACTGAAGCTTTCTTT.

This chain connects TRBV11-3 to TRBJ2-1; D possibly corresponds to TRBD2 (7 bases). CDR1 and CDR2 (germline): SGHNT, YENEEA. The CDR3 spans 15 residues. V lost 5 bases and J 6 bases, leaving 17 bases between the germline ends. The CDR3 DNA sequence: TGTGCCAGCAGCCCCTCGGGGGGCTCGTTCAATGAGCAGTTCTTC. Protein: CASSPSGGSFNEQFF.